The 20 T cell receptor beta chains below were found in one sample sequenced in a study of cytomegalovirus exposure and HLA in healthy donors. PCR was performed using 60 Vbeta and 13 Jbeta primers. Some clones are missing from TCRdb's copy, which holds only in-frame ones; the method was immunoSEQ multiplex PCR. The table includes about 76,000 clones, 78% detected once. The sample taken for sequencing was PBMCs. The receptors were sampled from a middle-aged woman in good health and CMV-seropositive.

The CDR3 protein is CASTRDRGSSYNEQFF. The CDR3 DNA follows: TGTGCCAGCACTAGGGACAGGGGAAGCTCCTACAATGAGCAGTTCTTC. The rearrangement links TRBV7-9 to TRBJ2-1, with 10 bases that match TRBD1. This CDR3 contains 16 residues. CDR1 SEHNR and CDR2 FQNEAQ come from the germline V gene (reference sequence). The V segment lost 7 bases and the J segment 0 bases; nucleotides outside the gene matches: 6. The full variable domain, completed using reference TRBV7-9 and TRBJ2-1, is DTGVSQNPRHKITKRGQNVTFRCDPISEHNRLYWYRQTLGQGPEFLTYFQNEAQLEKSRLLSDRFSAERPKGSFSTLEIQRTEQGDSAMYLCASTRDRGSSYNEQFFGPGTRLTVL.

This clone was seen a few times. The chain carries TRBV6-6 and TRBJ1-1; D might be TRBD1 (5 bases). The CDR3 spans 13 residues. CDR1 MNHNY and CDR2 SVGAGI come from the germline V gene (reference sequence). The V end lost 7 bases, the J end lost 5 bases, and 14 bases lay between the germline ends. This CDR3 is CASIHGGVTEAFF. DNA of the CDR3: TGTGCCAGCATCCACGGAGGGGTTACTGAAGCTTTCTTT.

This rearrangement joins TRBV7-8 to TRBJ2-3, with D tentatively TRBD2 (6 bases). Germline assignment: CDR1 SGHVS and CDR2 FQNEAQ. There are 17 residues in the CDR3. Trimming shortened V by 2 bases and J by 0 bases, and 15 bases separated the two germline ends. The CDR3 DNA sequence: TGTGCCAGCAGCTTAACGGGGGTCAGGAGTAGCACAGATACGCAGTATTTT. Its translation is CASSLTGVRSSTDTQYF.

The rearrangement joins TRBV10-3 to TRBJ1-4, with D possibly TRBD1 on 5 matching bases. V lost 4 bases to trimming and J lost 0 bases, with 9 bases between them. Germline V gives CDR1 ENHRY, CDR2 SYGVKD. The CDR3 totals 15 residues. The DNA for the CDR3 is TGTGCCATCAGTGCCCGGGGGACAACTAATGAAAAACTGTTTTTT. Protein sequence: CAISARGTTNEKLFF.

This clone occurred once. The genes are TRBV19 and TRBJ1-1; a weak D match, TRBD1 (6 bases). V dropped 10 bases and J dropped 1 base, with 16 bases sitting between them. Germline loops: CDR1 LNHDA, CDR2 SQIVND (reference sequence). CDR3 length: 14 residues. CDR3 protein: CAIRDSGQNTEAFF. DNA of the CDR3: TGTGCCATTAGGGATTCGGGACAGAACACTGAAGCTTTCTTT.

The chain uses TRBV7-2 and TRBJ2-1; possible D gene TRBD2, 5 bases. Germline V gene data show CDR1 as SGHTA and CDR2 as FQGNSA. Between the trimmed V and J ends, which lost 4 bases and 6 bases, there was a span of 10 bases. The CDR3 has 13 amino acids. The DNA for the CDR3 is TGTGCCAGCAGCTCTGGACGGGGCAATGAGCAGTTCTTC. This translates into CASSSGRGNEQFF.

This sequence joins TRBV7-8 and TRBJ2-5, with D perhaps matching TRBD1 (6 bases). Trimming stripped 5 bases from V and 2 bases from J, with 12 bases between. Germline loops: CDR1 SGHVS, CDR2 FQNEAQ. This CDR3 is built from 14 residues. The CDR3 loop reads CASSADRAQETQYF. As DNA, the CDR3 is TGTGCCAGCAGCGCGGACAGAGCACAAGAGACCCAGTACTTC. Together with reference TRBV7-8 and TRBJ2-5, the CDR3 gives the full variable domain: GAGVSQSPRYKVAKRGQDVALRCDPISGHVSLFWYQQALGQGPEFLTYFQNEAQLDKSGLPSDRFFAERPEGSVSTLKIQRTQQEDSAVYLCASSADRAQETQYFGPGTRLLVL.

This sequence joins TRBV4-1 and TRBJ1-5; D is unresolved. CDR1 is MGHRA, CDR2 YSYEKL, per germline. The CDR3 runs 14 residues. V was cut by 1 base and J by 2 bases, with 6 bases left in between. This CDR3 is CASSQVYGNQPQHF. CDR3 DNA sequence: TGCGCCAGCAGCCAAGTCTATGGCAATCAGCCCCAGCATTTT.

This rearrangement joins TRBV15 to TRBJ1-2; D is uncertain. Germline V gene sequence: CDR1 LNHNV, CDR2 YYDKDF (reference sequence). The CDR3 has 14 amino acids. With 1 base removed from V and 0 bases from J, the gap between germline ends came to 6 bases. The CDR3 loop reads CATSRGGANYGYTF. The DNA for the CDR3 is TGTGCCACCAGCAGAGGGGGAGCTAACTATGGCTACACCTTC.

J is TRBJ1-2 and V is TRBV9; the D is unclear. There are 13 residues in the CDR3. V was cut by 0 bases and J by 1 base, with 4 bases left in between. The germline V gene has CDR1 SGDLS and CDR2 YYNGEE. In DNA, the CDR3 is TGTGCCAGCAGCGTAGGCAGTAACTATGGCTACACCTTC. Its protein product is CASSVGSNYGYTF.

The chain couples TRBV6-1 to TRBJ1-4; 12 bases align to TRBD1. The length of the CDR3 is 14 residues. CDR1 MNHNS and CDR2 SASEGT come from the germline V gene. The V segment lost 8 bases and the J segment 7 bases; nucleotides outside the gene matches: 5. CDR3 protein: CASVPGQGAEKLFF. CDR3 DNA sequence: TGTGCCAGCGTACCGGGACAGGGGGCTGAAAAACTGTTTTTT.

The chain employs TRBV19 and TRBJ2-4; D is undetermined. The CDR3 has 14 residues. Between the trimmed V and J ends, which lost 10 bases and 0 bases, there was a span of 13 bases. Per germline, CDR1 LNHDA and CDR2 SQIVND (reference sequence). The CDR3 sequence: CATTNPGAKNIQYF. The CDR3 DNA follows: TGTGCCACCACGAACCCGGGAGCCAAAAACATTCAGTACTTC.

The chain employs TRBV9 and TRBJ2-1, with D maybe TRBD2 (5 bases). V was trimmed by 0 bases and J by 4 bases, leaving 11 bases between them. The germline gives CDR1 SGDLS, CDR2 YYNGEE. The CDR3 runs to 15 residues. The CDR3, as DNA: TGTGCCAGCAGCGTAGCTCGGGAAGGGTACAATGAGCAGTTCTTC. Translated, it gives CASSVAREGYNEQFF.

The genes are TRBV14 and TRBJ2-5; TRBD1 aligns across 8 bases. Matching the DNA end better, TRBJ2-7 makes the J call doubtful. In germline, CDR1 is SGHDN, CDR2 FVKESK. The CDR3 is 13 amino acids. CDR3 residues: CASSPGQGYEQYF. The CDR3 DNA reads as TGTGCCAGCAGCCCTGGACAGGGTTACGAGCAGTACTTC.

The rearrangement joins TRBV5-1 to TRBJ1-5, with D perhaps matching TRBD1 (5 bases). This CDR3 region has 14 residues. The V end was cut by 1 base, the J end by 3 bases, with 8 bases between. Germline V gene sequence: CDR1 SGHRS, CDR2 YFSETQ. CDR3 sequence (DNA): TGCGCCAGCAGCTTGACAGGAGACAATCAGCCCCAGCATTTT. It encodes CASSLTGDNQPQHF.

The rearrangement links TRBV4-2 to TRBJ1-3; tentative D call: TRBD1 (5 bases). Germline V gives CDR1 LGHNA, CDR2 YNFKEQ. V was clipped by 3 bases and J by 12 bases, with 15 bases between them. This CDR3 spans 13 amino acids. The CDR3 reads CASSQRTRDYIYF. In DNA form, the CDR3 reads TGTGCCAGCAGCCAGAGGACAAGGGATTACATATATTTT.

The rearrangement uses TRBV5-1 and TRBJ1-1; the match to TRBD1 covers 7 bases. The CDR3 is 16 residues long. V dropped 3 bases and J dropped 2; count of bases not matched to a gene: 10. CDR1 SGHRS and CDR2 YFSETQ come from the germline V gene. The CDR3 protein is CASSSTGAVINTEAFF. DNA for the CDR3: TGCGCCAGCAGCTCTACAGGGGCGGTGATAAACACTGAAGCTTTCTTT.

This clone was observed a single time. The rearrangement uses TRBV2 and TRBJ2-2, with 7 positions matching TRBD1. Germline CDR1 and CDR2: SNHLY and FYNNEI. CDR3 length equals 12 residues. V lost 7 bases, J lost 7 bases, and 3 bases stayed unmatched. CDR3 protein: CASNQGVGELFF. As DNA, the CDR3 is TGTGCCAGCAACCAGGGGGTCGGGGAGCTGTTTTTT. Full variable domain (outside the CDR3, taken from reference TRBV2 and TRBJ2-2): EPEVTQTPSHQVTQMGQEVILRCVPISNHLYFYWYRQILGQKVEFLVSFYNNEISEKSEIFDDQFSVERPDGSNFTLKIRSTKLEDSAMYFCASNQGVGELFFGEGSRLTVL.

The genes are TRBV5-6 and TRBJ2-7; tentatively, D is TRBD1 (6 bases). This CDR3 comprises 15 residues. Trimming stripped 1 base from V and 0 bases from J, with 11 bases between. CDR1 SGHDT and CDR2 YYEEEE come from the germline V gene. CDR3 sequence reads: CASSLPGVSSYEQYF. The DNA of the CDR3 is TGTGCCAGCAGCTTGCCAGGGGTTAGCTCCTACGAGCAGTACTTC.

The chain is built from TRBV25-1 and TRBJ1-2; D is perhaps TRBD1 (6 bases). The germline V and J ends were trimmed by 3 bases and 4 bases, with 15 bases remaining between them. The CDR3 runs 15 residues. Germline V gives CDR1 MGHDK, CDR2 SYGVNS. The DNA of the CDR3 is TGTGCCAGCAGTGATGTACAGGGCCTAGGCTATGGCTACACCTTC. It specifies CASSDVQGLGYGYTF.